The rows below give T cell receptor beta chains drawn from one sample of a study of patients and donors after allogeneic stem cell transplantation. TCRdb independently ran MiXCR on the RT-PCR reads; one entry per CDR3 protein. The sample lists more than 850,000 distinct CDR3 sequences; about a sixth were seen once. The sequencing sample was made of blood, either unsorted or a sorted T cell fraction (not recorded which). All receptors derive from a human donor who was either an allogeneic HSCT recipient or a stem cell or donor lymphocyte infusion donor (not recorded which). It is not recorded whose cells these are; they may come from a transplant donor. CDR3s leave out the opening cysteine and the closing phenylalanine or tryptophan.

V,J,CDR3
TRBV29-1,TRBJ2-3,SVEDRVGSSTDTQY
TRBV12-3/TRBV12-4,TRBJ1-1,ASSQYRDDEAF
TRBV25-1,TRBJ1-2,ASSGTGAVYGYT
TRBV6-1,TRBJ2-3,ASTQLAAPLDTQY
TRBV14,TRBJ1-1,ASRPQVNTEAF
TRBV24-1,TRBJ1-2,ATSTRGQGNNGYT
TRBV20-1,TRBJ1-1,SAQGQHTEAF
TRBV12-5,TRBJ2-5,ASDSTGASGQETQY
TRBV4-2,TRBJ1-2,ASSQDSTGVYGYT
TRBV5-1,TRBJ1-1,ASSSRYDRGRTNTEAF
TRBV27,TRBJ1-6,ASSLSINNSPLH
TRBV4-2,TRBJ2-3,ASSSYAGGTDTQY
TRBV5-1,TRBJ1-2,ASSQEGGRDLYGYT
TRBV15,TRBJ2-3,ATSRVARVGTDTQY
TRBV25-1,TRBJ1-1,ASSGSKEAF
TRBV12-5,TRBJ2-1,ASGPGLAGGGEQF
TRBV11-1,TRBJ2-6,ASSLEPGGGRGANVLT
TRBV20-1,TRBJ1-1,SARVGGVYTEAF
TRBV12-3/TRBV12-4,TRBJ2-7,ASSSDRGINEQY
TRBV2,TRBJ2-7,ASSESGPSYEQY
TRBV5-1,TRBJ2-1,ASSWGLAGRNEQF
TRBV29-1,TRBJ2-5,SVDWAWETQY
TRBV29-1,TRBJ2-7,SVEGPPGSKDEQY
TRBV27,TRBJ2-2,ASSPQRGLTGELF
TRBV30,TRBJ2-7,AWIGTGTYEQY
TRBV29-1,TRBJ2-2,SVRRTSGSRSTGELF
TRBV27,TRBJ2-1,ASRPSRYNEQF
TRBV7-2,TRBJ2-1,ASSLASGRGAYNEQF
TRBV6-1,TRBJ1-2,ASTPGGSMGYT